This TCR beta chain originates from a study of T-cell memory formation after mild COVID-19. The J segment lost 4 bases and the V segment lost 5 bases, leaving 1 base of the junction unmatched. This CDR3 is built from 14 residues. Germline V CDR1 and CDR2: SEHNR, FQNEAQ (reference sequence). Each CDR3 protein is one row after TCRdb ran MiXCR on the 5' RACE reads. The sample holds a few hundred thousand distinct CDR3 sequences, roughly an eighth seen once. The genes are TRBV7-9 and TRBJ2-5, with 13 bases identical to TRBD2. The sequenced material came from PBMCs or a T cell subset sorted from them (not recorded which). This clonotype originated in a man younger than 35 who had mild COVID-19 (a few samples of this study predate the infection). Cell type and time point are not known. The CDR3 region has the DNA TGTGCCAGCAGCAGGACTAGCGGGGGAGAGACCCAGTACTTC. It is translated as CASSRTSGGETQYF.